Presented here are 32 T cell receptor beta chains from one specimen sequenced in a study of cytomegalovirus exposure and HLA in healthy donors. The PCR used 60 Vbeta and 13 Jbeta primers. TCRdb's table, derived via immunoSEQ multiplex PCR, lists solely in-frame clones and lacks some. The sample includes about 130,000 clones, roughly three quarters of them seen just once. Specimen: PBMCs. The source is a woman between 40 and 55 years old in good health and CMV-seronegative.

This chain joins TRBV2 and TRBJ1-1; TRBD1 might be the D (6 bases). V was cut by 3 bases and J by 4 bases, with 9 bases left in between. Per germline, CDR1 SNHLY and CDR2 FYNNEI. CDR3 length equals 13 residues. CDR3 amino acids: CASSDGGATEAFF. The CDR3 DNA is TGTGCCAGCAGTGACGGGGGGGCCACTGAAGCTTTCTTT.

V usage is TRBV30 and J usage is TRBJ1-2; D not certain. The CDR3 length is 12 residues. Per the germline V gene, CDR1 is GTSNPN and CDR2 is SVGIG (reference sequence). The germline V and J ends were trimmed by 2 bases and 8 bases, with 12 bases remaining between them. The CDR3 loop reads CAWSIQAEGYTF. CDR3 coding DNA: TGTGCCTGGAGTATCCAGGCTGAGGGCTACACCTTC.

V and J are TRBV6-5 and TRBJ1-2; D gene uncertain. Germline V gene lookup returns CDR1 MNHEY and CDR2 SVGAGI. The V end was cut by 4 bases, the J end by 7 bases, with 7 bases between. This CDR3 has 11 residues. The CDR3 region is CASSSTLGYTF. CDR3 nucleotide sequence: TGTGCCAGCAGTTCGACTCTTGGCTACACCTTC.

CDR3 bases: TGTGCCAGCAGTGAAGCTGTGACAGCCTCTGGAAACACCATATATTTT. This encodes CASSEAVTASGNTIYF. The rearrangement uses TRBV6-1 and TRBJ1-3; D might be TRBD1 (5 bases). The germline V gene has CDR1 MNHNS and CDR2 SASEGT. Trimming left V 0 bases short and J 0 bases short, with 9 bases between. CDR3 length equals 16 residues.

This clone was counted many times. In DNA, the CDR3 is TGTGCCAGCAGCGACGGGACAGGGGGCGCGTCTGAAGCTTTCTTT. Its translation: CASSDGTGGASEAFF. V and J are TRBV6-1 and TRBJ1-1, with 12 bases that match TRBD1. Germline values: CDR1 MNHNS, CDR2 SASEGT. This CDR3 has 15 amino acids. V lost 6 bases and J lost 6; bases outside the gene matches: 8.

The chain couples TRBV28 to TRBJ2-5; 9 bases fit TRBD2. After removal of 2 bases from V and 4 bases from J, the junction contained 2 bases not matched to a gene. Germline values: CDR1 MDHEN, CDR2 SYDVKM. This CDR3 spans 14 amino acids. This CDR3 is CASSLAGGGETQYF. CDR3 nucleotides: TGTGCCAGCAGTTTAGCGGGGGGGGGAGAGACCCAGTACTTC.

The V gene is TRBV5-4, the J gene TRBJ1-2; 10 bases agree with TRBD1. With 4 bases clipped from V and 4 bases from J, the junction kept 10 bases outside the gene matches. There are 16 residues in the CDR3. From germline, CDR1 is SGHNT and CDR2 YYREEE (reference sequence). The CDR3 nucleotides read TGTGCCAGCAGCCTACCTGGACAGGGGGAAGTCTATGGCTACACCTTC. This codes for CASSLPGQGEVYGYTF.

This clone has just one count. The CDR3: CASSKDSIEYEQYF. In nucleotides, the CDR3 is TGTGCCAGCAGTAAAGACAGCATCGAGTACGAGCAGTACTTC. The V call is TRBV28, the J call TRBJ2-7, with D perhaps TRBD1 (5 bases). Germline V gene lookup returns CDR1 MDHEN and CDR2 SYDVKM. Trimming cost V 5 bases and J 4 bases, with 15 bases left between them. The CDR3 runs 14 residues.

This clone was seen just once. The V gene is TRBV5-1, the J gene TRBJ1-4; D not resolved. CDR3 size: 17 residues. V was clipped by 4 bases and J by 0 bases, with 16 bases between them. Germline V gene sequence: CDR1 SGHRS, CDR2 YFSETQ. As DNA, the CDR3 is TGCGCCAGCAGCCCAGCCCAGGTACCCACAACTAATGAAAAACTGTTTTTT. Translation gives CASSPAQVPTTNEKLFF.

The chain has TRBV25-1 and TRBJ2-4; no firm D call. The CDR3 is made up of 15 amino acids. The V gene's germline CDR1 is MGHDK and CDR2 SYGVNS. The ends were cut back, 2 bases at V and 0 bases at J, with 8 bases in the middle. Here the CDR3 reads CASSESLLAKNIQYF. CDR3 DNA: TGTGCCAGCAGTGAAAGCTTATTAGCCAAAAACATTCAGTACTTC. The variable domain in full, with the rest retrieved from reference TRBV25-1 and TRBJ2-4, is EADIYQTPRYLVIGTGKKITLECSQTMGHDKMYWYQQDPGMELHLIHYSYGVNSTEKGDLSSESTVSRIRTEHFPLTLESARPSHTSQYLCASSESLLAKNIQYFGAGTRLSVL.

The rearrangement uses TRBV27 and TRBJ2-1, with D possibly being TRBD2 (6 bases). V lost 2 bases to trimming and J lost 5 bases, with 10 bases between them. Germline V gene lookup returns CDR1 MNHEY and CDR2 SMNVEV (reference sequence). The CDR3 has 14 residues. CDR3 DNA: TGTGCCAGCAGTTTAAGTAGCGGTAACAATGAGCAGTTCTTC. Its protein is CASSLSSGNNEQFF.

This chain connects TRBV27 to TRBJ1-2; 8 nucleotides match TRBD1. The CDR3 runs to 15 residues. J was trimmed by 8 bases and V by 7 bases; bases with no gene match: 15. The V gene's germline CDR1 is MNHEY and CDR2 SMNVEV (reference sequence). The CDR3 region has the DNA TGTGCCAGCACCCCCCTCGGACAGGGTGTAGGAGGCTACACCTTC. Residues: CASTPLGQGVGGYTF.

This clone has only one observation. This rearrangement joins TRBV6-6 to TRBJ1-6; TRBD1 matches at 8 bases. This CDR3 is 16 amino acids long. V shed 4 bases and J 0 bases; nucleotides not matched to a gene: 2. Germline values: CDR1 MNHNY, CDR2 SVGAGI (reference sequence). DNA of the CDR3: TGTGCCAGCAGTTTTACAGGGGGCTCCTATAATTCACCCCTCCACTTT. The encoded protein is CASSFTGGSYNSPLHF.

The rearrangement joins TRBV27 to TRBJ2-7, with TRBD2 matching over 8 bases. Losses at the gene ends were 5 bases for V and 0 bases for J; bases not matched to a gene: 9. CDR3 length: 16 amino acids. CDR1 and CDR2 from the germline V gene are MNHEY and SMNVEV (reference sequence). The CDR3 bases are TGTGCCAGCAGTCCGTCGAGCGGGGGTAGCTCCTACGAGCAGTACTTC. This gives the protein CASSPSSGGSSYEQYF.

The V and J genes are TRBV6-1 and TRBJ1-5; 9 positions match TRBD1. CDR3 length: 14 residues. Germline values: CDR1 MNHNS, CDR2 SASEGT. The V and J ends lost 6 bases and 6 bases, in that order; junction bases with no gene match: 6. As DNA, the CDR3 is TGTGCCAGCAGGACAGGGGGTCTGGCTCAGCCCCAGCATTTT. Translated, it gives CASRTGGLAQPQHF.

This clone is a singleton in its sample. The V gene is TRBV4-1, the J gene TRBJ1-4; TRBD1 aligns across 9 bases. CDR1 and CDR2 (germline): MGHRA, YSYEKL. The V and J ends lost 0 bases and 8 bases, in that order; junction bases with no gene match: 13. The CDR3 loop spans 18 amino acids. In nucleotides, the CDR3 is TGCGCCAGCAGCCAAGATCTGATCGGGGACAGGGTCGGCGAAAAACTGTTTTTT. This encodes CASSQDLIGDRVGEKLFF.

The V call is TRBV6-1, the J call TRBJ2-3; 12 positions match TRBD2. Trimming cost V 4 bases and J 0 bases; bases outside gene matches: 5. Germline V gene lookup returns CDR1 MNHNS and CDR2 SASEGT. This CDR3 region has 17 residues. CDR3 bases: TGTGCCAGCAGTGCGACTAGCGGGGGCTCTAGCACAGATACGCAGTATTTT. Translating gives CASSATSGGSSTDTQYF.

The chain recombines TRBV1 with TRBJ2-4; the table names TRBD2, a call not compared with the DNA. TRBV1 is a documented pseudogene. The CDR3 runs to 17 residues. The CDR3 is CTSSQEGWTSGSNIQYF. The DNA of the CDR3 is TGCACCAGCAGCCAAGAGGGATGGACTAGCGGGAGTAACATTCAGTACTTC.

V gene TRBV29-1 combines with J gene TRBJ2-5; 7 bases agree with TRBD2. The length of the CDR3 is 14 residues. Germline V gene data show CDR1 as SQVTM and CDR2 as ANQGSEA. V was pared by 4 bases and J by 5 bases, with 10 bases of the junction left unmatched. The CDR3 DNA reads as TGCAGCGTTGTTGGGGCGGGAGCGGGGGAGACCCAGTACTTC. Translation: CSVVGAGAGETQYF.

With respect to this clone: One junction end disagrees with the germline gene, perhaps due to a read error. The chain combines TRBV7-9 with TRBJ1-1; TRBD1 agrees at 7 bases. There are 13 residues in the CDR3. The V gene's germline CDR1 is SEHNR and CDR2 FQNEAQ (reference sequence). In DNA form, the CDR3 reads TGTTCCAGCAGGGGGGGGTTTGACACTGAAGCTTTCTTT. This sequence encodes CSSRGGFDTEAFF. The full variable domain, rest sourced from reference TRBV7-9 and TRBJ1-1, is DTGVSQNPRHKITKRGQNVTFRCDPISEHNRLYWYRQTLGQGPEFLTYFQNEAQLEKSRLLSDRFSAERPKGSFSTLEIQRTEQGDSAMYLCSSRGGFDTEAFFGQGTRLTVV.

CDR3 sequence reads: CASSSPGAPAYEQYF. DNA for the CDR3: TGTGCCAGCAGTTCTCCAGGGGCCCCTGCCTACGAGCAGTACTTC. The V call is TRBV28, the J call TRBJ2-7; perhaps TRBD1 as D (6 bases). This CDR3 spans 15 amino acids. Per the germline V gene, CDR1 is MDHEN and CDR2 is SYDVKM. Trimming took 4 bases from V and 2 from J, leaving 15 bases between them.

This clone appeared a single time. This chain's CDR3 is CASSNFGDGYTF. DNA for the CDR3: TGTGCCAGCAGTAATTTCGGGGATGGCTACACCTTC. The chain recombines TRBV28 with TRBJ1-2; D not resolved. V was shortened by 5 bases and J by 6 bases, with 10 bases between the two germline ends. Germline V gene data show CDR1 as MDHEN and CDR2 as SYDVKM. CDR3 size: 12 residues.

The genes are TRBV19 and TRBJ2-3; the D gene is possibly TRBD2 (5 bases). V was clipped by 3 bases and J by 5 bases, with 6 bases between them. Germline values: CDR1 LNHDA, CDR2 SQIVND (reference sequence). This CDR3 comprises 12 residues. Here the CDR3 reads CASSISGDTQYF. CDR3 nucleotides: TGTGCCAGTAGTATCAGCGGAGATACGCAGTATTTT.

V and J are TRBV5-1 and TRBJ2-3; TRBD1 aligns across 9 bases. CDR3 length equals 15 residues. Germline V gives CDR1 SGHRS, CDR2 YFSETQ. Trimming took 1 base from V and 4 from J; bases not matched to a gene: 4. This CDR3 is CASSLRDREADTQYF. The DNA for the CDR3 is TGCGCCAGCAGCTTGCGGGACAGGGAGGCAGATACGCAGTATTTT.

The chain carries TRBV2 and TRBJ2-5; TRBD2 might be the D (6 bases). Germline V gives CDR1 SNHLY, CDR2 FYNNEI. Trimming pared 4 bases from V and 0 bases from J, leaving 15 bases between. This CDR3 is built from 16 residues. CDR3 sequence: CASSVTSFTYQETQYF. DNA of the CDR3: TGTGCCAGCAGTGTCACTAGCTTTACGTACCAAGAGACCCAGTACTTC.

The V call is TRBV28, the J call TRBJ1-1; 8 positions match TRBD1. The CDR3 extends over 15 amino acids. V dropped 7 bases and J dropped 7; count of bases not matched to a gene: 14. Germline values: CDR1 MDHEN, CDR2 SYDVKM. DNA of the CDR3: TGTGCCAGCATGCCGGGACAGGCGGGTTTGGTTGAAGCTTTCTTT. This encodes CASMPGQAGLVEAFF.

As to this clone: Distinct nucleotide sequences in the sample also encode this CDR3. The chain combines TRBV7-9 with TRBJ2-3, with D maybe TRBD2 (6 bases). V was trimmed by 1 base and J by 4 bases, leaving 9 bases between them. The CDR3 is 14 amino acids. CDR1 is SEHNR and CDR2 is FQNEAQ in the germline V gene (reference sequence). CDR3 region: CASSLVGGADTQYF. In DNA, the CDR3 is TGTGCCAGCAGCTTAGTAGGCGGGGCAGATACGCAGTATTTT.

The V gene is TRBV7-2, the J gene TRBJ2-2; 8 bases are shared with TRBD2. Germline CDR1 and CDR2: SGHTA and FQGNSA. J lost 1 base, V lost 6 bases, and 4 bases had no gene match. The CDR3 runs 15 residues. CDR3 amino acids: CASSRTSRNTGELFF. The CDR3 coding sequence is TGTGCCAGCAGTCGGACTAGCCGGAACACCGGGGAGCTGTTTTTT.

The chain uses TRBV6-6 and TRBJ1-4; 10 positions match TRBD1. J gave up 7 bases and V 5 bases, and 4 bases lay outside the gene matches. The CDR3 runs 14 residues. In germline, CDR1 is MNHNY, CDR2 SVGAGI (reference sequence). The CDR3 protein is CASSRGTGVEKLFF. The CDR3 DNA reads as TGTGCCAGCAGTCGCGGGACAGGGGTTGAAAAACTGTTTTTT.

J is TRBJ2-3 and V is TRBV30, with 10 bases identical to TRBD2. The trim removed 0 bases at V and 4 bases at J, leaving 7 bases unmatched. The CDR3 runs to 16 residues. In germline, CDR1 is GTSNPN, CDR2 SVGIG (reference sequence). For the CDR3, the DNA is TGTGCCTGGAGTGTGGGGCTAGCGGGAGTACCAGATACGCAGTATTTT. It codes for CAWSVGLAGVPDTQYF.

The chain couples TRBV5-1 to TRBJ1-3; TRBD1 aligns across 7 bases. Germline CDR1 reads SGHRS; CDR2 reads YFSETQ. CDR3 length: 17 residues. J gave up 0 bases and V 3 bases, and 9 bases lay outside the gene matches. CDR3 amino acids: CASSYFARDSSGNTIYF. CDR3 bases: TGCGCCAGCAGCTACTTCGCCCGGGACAGCTCTGGAAACACCATATATTTT.

The chain links TRBV19 to TRBJ2-7; the match to TRBD1 covers 8 bases. The CDR3 sequence is 14 residues long. V trimming: 9 bases; J trimming: 2 bases; junction bases outside the gene matches: 9. CDR1 is LNHDA, CDR2 SQIVND, per germline (reference sequence). The CDR3 sequence: CARVYRGAPYEQYF. CDR3 DNA: TGTGCCAGAGTCTACAGGGGGGCCCCCTACGAGCAGTACTTC.